The rows below give T cell receptor beta chains drawn from one sample of a study of cytomegalovirus exposure and HLA in healthy donors. Produced via immunoSEQ multiplex PCR; TCRdb's table is partial and in-frame only. The table shows under 250,000 clones, with roughly 84% occurring only once. Sequencing used PBMCs. The receptors stem from a woman under 30 in good health and CMV-seropositive. Each CDR3 is given without its conserved first and last residue. The order of the fields is V gene, J gene, CDR3 protein.

TRBV9	TRBJ2-1	ASSQGLAGVNEQF
TRBV28	TRBJ1-2	ASSLGTALGYT
TRBV2	TRBJ1-5	ASATGSGVDQPQH
TRBV6-1	TRBJ2-7	ASSETEPPYEQY
TRBV30	TRBJ2-7	AWSIDNYEQY
TRBV7-2	TRBJ2-7	ASSLASHRGYEQY
TRBV27	TRBJ2-7	ASSLGGSYEQY
TRBV7-2	TRBJ2-7	ASSEFETSGSDEQY
TRBV5-1	TRBJ1-1	ASSLAPSSMNTEAF
TRBV11-2	TRBJ1-2	ASSLIVYGYT
TRBV30	TRBJ2-1	AWSQVAGVYEQF
TRBV4-1	TRBJ2-7	ASSRIAGGTYEQY
TRBV28	TRBJ2-6	ASSLRVSGANVLT
TRBV6-1	TRBJ2-1	ASTSGTSGSNEQF
TRBV4-1	TRBJ2-1	ASSQDQEQGLEQF
TRBV18	TRBJ1-2	ASSSTGGYGYT
TRBV18	TRBJ1-4	ASSSQGARTTNEKLF
TRBV6-6	TRBJ1-2	ASSGTVDRAEDGYT
TRBV14	TRBJ2-7	ASSQPGGEQY
TRBV9	TRBJ1-4	ASSPDRGEWEKLF
TRBV28	TRBJ1-1	ASSFPGHPNTEAF
TRBV2	TRBJ2-7	ASTTGGGSYEQY
TRBV5-4	TRBJ2-7	ASSFLAGAPSEQY
TRBV27	TRBJ2-5	ASSRGVSGRTHGRETQY
TRBV11-2	TRBJ2-7	ASSLGDRGNIDEQY
TRBV29-1	TRBJ2-4	SVVQGIAKNIQY
TRBV27	TRBJ1-1	ASSWGDEAF
TRBV18	TRBJ2-3	ASSPPSGSDTQY
TRBV30	TRBJ2-7	AWSVQGLAGVSYEQY
TRBV7-3	TRBJ2-1	ASSPLGGNEQF
TRBV4-1	TRBJ2-5	ASSPLGADSQETQY
TRBV6-5	TRBJ1-1	ASSYSVGEGDTEAF
TRBV27	TRBJ1-1	ASSLSGLGGAF
TRBV5-1	TRBJ2-7	ASSWTGGNEQY
TRBV15	TRBJ1-2	ATSYRQVRDGYT
TRBV2	TRBJ2-7	ASSEETGFYEQY
TRBV5-4	TRBJ1-1	ASSLVDFTEAF
TRBV7-9	TRBJ1-2	ASSLGTAYGYT
TRBV30	TRBJ1-2	AWEATGAYGYT
TRBV4-2	TRBJ1-5	ASSQEQGAGNQPQH
TRBV18	TRBJ2-7	ASSPPNGIAAEQY
TRBV27	TRBJ2-1	ASTPGLAEGVNEQF
TRBV9	TRBJ2-7	ASSLTSGTSYEQY
TRBV27	TRBJ2-4	ASSLTGLAGGLIDQNIQY
TRBV27	TRBJ2-5	ASSQPDSQETQY
TRBV28	TRBJ1-4	ATRTNEKLF
TRBV7-9	TRBJ1-4	ASSPREGANEKLF
TRBV6-5	TRBJ2-7	ASRRGTSHEQY
TRBV30	TRBJ1-1	ACTQGNTEAF
TRBV5-6	TRBJ2-7	ASSGDGGSYEQY
TRBV30	TRBJ2-3	AWRIAGGSGTQY
TRBV9	TRBJ2-1	ASSPRWDRDYEQF
TRBV27	TRBJ2-3	ASSLTTPPADTQY
TRBV11-2	TRBJ1-2	ASSLNQGWNYGYT
TRBV11-2	TRBJ2-7	ASSLEPSGSYEQY